The 30 T cell receptor beta chains reported below all come from one sample, sequenced in a study of radiotherapy plus CTLA-4 blockade in lung cancer. The method was immunoSEQ multiplex PCR; TCRdb's version includes in-frame clones alone and lacks a portion of them. Of about 51,000 clones in the sample, 70% to 80% were seen once. The source was peripheral blood, collected from a patient treated with radiotherapy plus ipilimumab. These receptor sequences come from a human donor with non-small cell lung cancer who had a complete response to radiotherapy plus ipilimumab.

The genes are TRBV29-1 and TRBJ2-1; D is possibly TRBD2 (5 bases). Germline assignment: CDR1 SQVTM and CDR2 ANQGSEA. V was clipped by 8 bases and J by 6 bases, with 14 bases between them. This CDR3 contains 12 residues. In nucleotides, the CDR3 is TGCAGCACCTGGCGCGGGTCCAATGAGCAGTTCTTC. This gives the protein CSTWRGSNEQFF.

The chain has TRBV9 and TRBJ2-7, with no clear D. Trimming took off 0 bases at V and 3 bases at J, with 10 bases between the two ends. Per the germline V gene, CDR1 is SGDLS and CDR2 is YYNGEE. The CDR3 extends over 14 amino acids. CDR3 protein: CASSVALTVYEQYF. The CDR3 DNA reads as TGTGCCAGCAGCGTAGCTCTTACAGTCTACGAGCAGTACTTC.

This clone was recorded only once. The CDR3 DNA reads TGTGCCAGCAGTTACGACAGGGTAGCTAACTATGGCTACACCTTC. This sequence encodes CASSYDRVANYGYTF. The chain carries TRBV5-4 and TRBJ1-2, with TRBD1 matching over 7 bases. The J segment lost 0 bases and the V segment lost 5 bases, leaving 7 bases of the junction unmatched. CDR3 length: 15 residues. The germline gives CDR1 SGHNT, CDR2 YYREEE (reference sequence).

The chain couples TRBV5-1 to TRBJ2-4; D might be TRBD2 (6 bases). Germline CDR1 reads SGHRS; CDR2 reads YFSETQ. V dropped 3 bases and J dropped 6 bases, with 7 bases sitting between them. There are 12 residues in the CDR3. CDR3 residues: CASSSGANIQYF. The CDR3 DNA reads as TGCGCCAGCAGCTCGGGAGCAAACATTCAGTACTTC. The full variable domain, with the rest looked up from reference TRBV5-1 and TRBJ2-4, is KAGVTQTPRYLIKTRGQQVTLSCSPISGHRSVSWYQQTPGQGLQFLFEYFSETQRNKGNFPGRFSGRQFSNSRSEMNVSTLELGDSALYLCASSSGANIQYFGAGTRLSVL.

The chain recombines TRBV14 with TRBJ1-2; D is perhaps TRBD1 (5 bases). Per germline, CDR1 SGHDN and CDR2 FVKESK. Trimming removed 2 bases at V and 2 bases at J, with 6 bases between. There are 13 residues in the CDR3. CDR3 bases: TGTGCCAGCAGCCAATGGACAAACTATGGCTACACCTTC. Translated: CASSQWTNYGYTF.

The chain combines TRBV6-6 with TRBJ1-4; 10 positions agree with TRBD1. This CDR3 is built from 14 residues. In germline, CDR1 is MNHNY, CDR2 SVGAGI (reference sequence). With 2 bases clipped from V and 8 bases from J, the junction kept 2 bases outside the gene matches. The CDR3, as DNA: TGTGCCAGCAGTTACGGGACAGGGGACGAAAAACTGTTTTTT. Translated, it gives CASSYGTGDEKLFF.

Only one count was recorded for this clone. The chain links TRBV7-2 to TRBJ2-2, with TRBD2 as a possible D gene (5 bases). With 5 bases removed from V and 0 bases from J, the gap between germline ends came to 13 bases. The CDR3 runs 16 residues. Germline CDR1 reads SGHTA; CDR2 reads FQGNSA. The DNA of the CDR3 is TGTGCCAGCAGCCCTGGAGGACGCGCGAACACCGGGGAGCTGTTTTTT. Translated: CASSPGGRANTGELFF.

CDR3 nucleotide sequence: TGTGCCAGCAGCTCAACTAGCGGGAGGAACACCGGGGAGCTGTTTTTT. This sequence encodes CASSSTSGRNTGELFF. The chain has TRBV5-4 and TRBJ2-2; 11 bases map to TRBD2. Germline CDR1 is SGHNT and CDR2 is YYREEE (reference sequence). This CDR3 spans 16 amino acids. Trimming at V came to 3 bases and at J to 1 base, leaving 2 bases not matched to a gene.

A single count supports this clone. CDR3 protein: CASSSTSGGGEETQYF. CDR3 in DNA: TGTGCCAGCAGTTCAACTAGCGGGGGGGGAGAAGAGACCCAGTACTTC. This sequence joins TRBV6-5 and TRBJ2-5, with 13 bases matching TRBD2. V gave up 4 bases and J gave up 3 bases; unmatched junction bases: 5. Germline CDR1 and CDR2: MNHEY and SVGAGI. The CDR3 runs 16 residues.

This rearrangement joins TRBV18 to TRBJ1-1; D unresolved. The V and J ends lost 1 base and 1 base respectively, with 7 bases between them. Looked up from germline, CDR1 is KGHSH and CDR2 is LQKENI. The CDR3 extends over 14 amino acids. CDR3 loop: CASSPRTANTEAFF. CDR3 DNA sequence: TGTGCCAGCTCACCACGTACAGCGAACACTGAAGCTTTCTTT. Together with reference TRBV18 and TRBJ1-1, the CDR3 gives the full variable domain: NAGVMQNPRHLVRRRGQEARLRCSPMKGHSHVYWYRQLPEEGLKFMVYLQKENIIDESGMPKERFSAEFPKEGPSILRIQQVVRGDSAAYFCASSPRTANTEAFFGQGTRLTVV.

The chain employs TRBV19 and TRBJ2-1, with TRBD2 identical over 10 bases. The CDR3 sequence is 17 residues long. Per the germline V gene, CDR1 is LNHDA and CDR2 is SQIVND (reference sequence). The junction had 8 bases not matched to a gene; V was cut back by 6 bases and J by 0 bases. In DNA, the CDR3 is TGTGCCAGTAGAAAACTAGCGGGAACGAGCTCCTACAATGAGCAGTTCTTC. Translated: CASRKLAGTSSYNEQFF.

This clone was counted once. V and J are TRBV6-5 and TRBJ1-2; D is unresolved. The V end lost 7 bases, the J end lost 6 bases, and 21 bases lay between the germline ends. This CDR3 is 15 amino acids long. The germline CDR1 and CDR2 sequences are MNHEY and SVGAGI. The CDR3 nucleotides read TGTGCCAGCACCATGAGAGGGCCCCGGTCTGATGGCTACACCTTC. This encodes CASTMRGPRSDGYTF.

This chain joins TRBV6-1 and TRBJ1-4; 9 positions match TRBD1. The V segment lost 2 bases and the J segment 7 bases; nucleotides outside the gene matches: 5. Germline V gives CDR1 MNHNS, CDR2 SASEGT. CDR3 length: 15 amino acids. CDR3 in amino acids: CASSERRTGVEKLFF. For the CDR3, the DNA is TGTGCCAGCAGTGAACGGAGGACAGGGGTTGAAAAACTGTTTTTT.

This sequence joins TRBV7-2 and TRBJ2-3; 7 bases map to TRBD1. Trimming cost V 5 bases and J 5 bases; bases outside gene matches: 7. CDR1 and CDR2 from the germline V gene are SGHTA and FQGNSA. The CDR3 is made up of 14 amino acids. CDR3 region: CASSTTTGLDTQYF. The CDR3 bases are TGTGCCAGCAGCACTACGACAGGGTTAGATACGCAGTATTTT.

The V gene is TRBV7-9, the J gene TRBJ1-2; D might be TRBD1 (6 bases). This CDR3 spans 16 amino acids. Germline CDR1 is SEHNR and CDR2 is FQNEAQ (reference sequence). The V and J ends lost 2 bases and 7 bases respectively, with 20 bases between them. The CDR3 loop reads CASSLRGGDRGGGYTF. The CDR3 bases are TGTGCCAGCAGCTTAAGGGGGGGCGACAGAGGGGGTGGCTACACCTTC.

V is TRBV2 and J is TRBJ1-4, with 7 positions matching TRBD1. The CDR3 spans 13 residues. Germline CDR1 and CDR2: SNHLY and FYNNEI. Losses at the gene ends were 7 bases for V and 8 bases for J; bases not matched to a gene: 7. The CDR3 sequence: CASNSQGGEKLFF. The CDR3, as DNA: TGTGCCAGCAACAGTCAGGGGGGAGAAAAACTGTTTTTT.

The chain recombines TRBV7-6 with TRBJ2-7; 9 positions agree with TRBD1. The junction had 11 bases not matched to a gene; V was cut back by 1 base and J by 1 base. The CDR3 runs 18 residues. Germline CDR1 and CDR2: SGHVS and FNYEAQ. The CDR3 reads CASSLGGGQGMGSYEQYF. CDR3 nucleotides: TGTGCCAGCAGCTTAGGTGGAGGACAGGGGATGGGGTCCTACGAGCAGTACTTC. Using reference TRBV7-6 and TRBJ2-7 for the parts outside the CDR3, the full variable domain is GAGVSQSPRYKVTKRGQDVALRCDPISGHVSLYWYRQALGQGPEFLTYFNYEAQQDKSGLPNDRFSAERPEGSISTLTIQRTEQRDSAMYRCASSLGGGQGMGSYEQYFGPGTRLTVT.

The chain carries TRBV19 and TRBJ1-2; D is perhaps TRBD1 (5 bases). CDR1 and CDR2 (germline): LNHDA, SQIVND (reference sequence). The CDR3 sequence is 13 residues long. Between the trimmed V and J ends, which lost 7 bases and 0 bases, there was a span of 9 bases. In DNA form, the CDR3 reads TGTGCCAGTACCAAGACAGCTAACTATGGCTACACCTTC. It encodes CASTKTANYGYTF.

J is TRBJ1-2 and V is TRBV5-4; D unresolved. The V end lost 1 base, the J end lost 6 bases, and 16 bases lay between the germline ends. The germline gives CDR1 SGHNT, CDR2 YYREEE (reference sequence). The CDR3 spans 15 residues. The CDR3 protein is CASSLWAGRIHGYTF. The CDR3 bases are TGTGCCAGCAGCTTGTGGGCGGGCAGGATCCATGGCTACACCTTC.

This chain connects TRBV2 to TRBJ1-2; D is possibly TRBD1 (5 bases). V was clipped by 7 bases and J by 6 bases, with 21 bases between them. In germline, CDR1 is SNHLY, CDR2 FYNNEI. The CDR3 consists of 15 residues. The CDR3 protein is CASTTSGRQGHGYTF. The CDR3 region has the DNA TGTGCCAGCACCACCTCCGGCCGTCAGGGTCATGGCTACACCTTC. The variable domain in full, completed from reference TRBV2 and TRBJ1-2, reads EPEVTQTPSHQVTQMGQEVILRCVPISNHLYFYWYRQILGQKVEFLVSFYNNEISEKSEIFDDQFSVERPDGSNFTLKIRSTKLEDSAMYFCASTTSGRQGHGYTFGSGTRLTVV.

The J gene is TRBJ1-2, the V gene TRBV2; D call uncertain. The V gene lost 7 bases and the J gene lost 4 bases, with 16 bases spanning the gap. Germline CDR1 and CDR2: SNHLY and FYNNEI. There are 14 residues in the CDR3. The CDR3 loop is CASKPTEFGYGYTF. The DNA of the CDR3 is TGTGCCAGCAAACCGACGGAGTTTGGCTATGGCTACACCTTC. Full variable domain (rest looked up from reference TRBV2 and TRBJ1-2): EPEVTQTPSHQVTQMGQEVILRCVPISNHLYFYWYRQILGQKVEFLVSFYNNEISEKSEIFDDQFSVERPDGSNFTLKIRSTKLEDSAMYFCASKPTEFGYGYTFGSGTRLTVV.

This clone was seen a few times. The V and J genes are TRBV9 and TRBJ2-5; maybe TRBD1 (5 bases). With the DNA end fitting TRBJ2-7 better, the J assignment may be wrong. Germline values: CDR1 SGDLS, CDR2 YYNGEE. The CDR3 has 12 residues. The CDR3 region is CASSPQGYEQYF. In DNA form, the CDR3 reads TGTGCCAGCAGCCCCCAGGGCTACGAGCAGTACTTC.

The table lists this clone with a count of one. The V and J genes are TRBV30 and TRBJ1-5; D gene uncertain. The V gene's germline CDR1 is GTSNPN and CDR2 SVGIG (reference sequence). V was pared by 0 bases and J by 5 bases, with 8 bases between. This CDR3 region has 13 residues. Here the CDR3 DNA reads TGTGCCTGGAGTGTCGGGGTGGATCAGCCCCAGCATTTT. This gives the protein CAWSVGVDQPQHF.

The V and J genes are TRBV7-8 and TRBJ2-3, with 9 bases that match TRBD1. V lost 2 bases to trimming and J lost 4 bases; unmatched junction nucleotides: 7. The CDR3 runs 16 residues. Germline lookup yields CDR1 SGHVS and CDR2 FQNEAQ. The DNA for the CDR3 is TGTGCCAGCAGCTTATGGGACAGGGAACAAGCAGATACGCAGTATTTT. Residues: CASSLWDREQADTQYF.

The chain has TRBV5-6 and TRBJ2-1, with TRBD1 as a possible D gene (6 bases). The CDR3 contains 13 residues. The V gene lost 3 bases and the J gene lost 7 bases, with 11 bases spanning the gap. Germline lookup yields CDR1 SGHDT and CDR2 YYEEEE. CDR3 bases: TGTGCCAGCAGCTCGACAGGTTGGAATGAGCAGTTCTTC. As protein: CASSSTGWNEQFF.

This clone has only one observation. V is TRBV11-3 and J is TRBJ1-5; D unresolved. Per germline, CDR1 SGHNT and CDR2 YENEEA. Trimming removed 1 base from V and 1 base from J, with 8 bases in between. The CDR3 length is 15 residues. CDR3 coding DNA: TGTGCCAGCAGCTTAGCAGGAGGGAGCAATCAGCCCCAGCATTTT. Its protein product is CASSLAGGSNQPQHF. Full variable domain (rest looked up from reference TRBV11-3 and TRBJ1-5): EAGVVQSPRYKIIEKKQPVAFWCNPISGHNTLYWYLQNLGQGPELLIRYENEEAVDDSQLPKDRFSAERLKGVDSTLKIQPAELGDSAVYLCASSLAGGSNQPQHFGDGTRLSIL.

A word on this clone: A read error may produce the germline difference seen at one junction end. The chain links TRBV4-3 to TRBJ1-2, with a possible D match to TRBD1 (6 bases). CDR1 LGHNA and CDR2 YSLEER come from the germline V gene. This CDR3 contains 14 residues. The CDR3 sequence: CASSQETGNSGYTF. The CDR3 DNA sequence: TGCGCCAGCAGCCAAGAAACAGGGAACTCTGGCTACACCTTC.

In this sample, this clone turned up once. The CDR3 reads CASSPRTGWSNQPQHF. The CDR3 coding sequence is TGTGCCAGCAGCCCCCGGACAGGGTGGAGCAATCAGCCCCAGCATTTT. V is TRBV6-4 and J is TRBJ1-5; 8 nucleotides match TRBD1. After removal of 6 bases from V and 1 base from J, the junction contained 8 bases not matched to a gene. CDR1 and CDR2 from the germline V gene are MRHNA and SNTAGT. This CDR3 region has 16 residues.

The V and J genes are TRBV9 and TRBJ2-1, with TRBD2 matching over 13 bases. V trimming: 3 bases; J trimming: 6 bases; junction bases outside the gene matches: 6. Germline values: CDR1 SGDLS, CDR2 YYNGEE. The CDR3 has 16 residues. The CDR3 spells CASSETSGGAFNEQFF. DNA of the CDR3: TGTGCCAGCAGCGAAACTAGCGGGGGGGCCTTCAATGAGCAGTTCTTC.

The rearrangement uses TRBV5-1 and TRBJ2-7, with a tentative D call TRBD1 (6 bases). V lost 2 bases and J 4 bases, leaving 16 bases between the germline ends. Per germline, CDR1 SGHRS and CDR2 YFSETQ. The CDR3 has 15 residues. The CDR3 DNA reads TGCGCCAGCAGCTTTTCCACAGGGACGGGTTACGAGCAGTACTTC. Protein product: CASSFSTGTGYEQYF.